The 26 T cell receptor beta chains given below trace back to one sample, sequenced in a study of T-cell memory formation after mild COVID-19. One entry per CDR3 protein, called by TCRdb with MiXCR from the 5' RACE reads. The profile covers hundreds of thousands of distinct CDR3 sequences, with about a sixth appearing a single time and more than 10% taken by the ten largest. Sequenced sample: PBMCs or a T cell subset sorted from them (not recorded which). These receptors were obtained from an adult woman who had mild COVID-19 (a few samples of this study predate the infection). Cell type and time point are not known.

This clonotype showed up just a few times. The chain uses TRBV15 and TRBJ2-3, with D uncertain. This CDR3 comprises 18 residues. In germline, CDR1 is LNHNV, CDR2 YYDKDF (reference sequence). Trimming stripped 5 bases from V and 0 bases from J, with 21 bases between. CDR3 amino acids: CATSPGLRTTVSTDTQYF. CDR3 DNA: TGTGCCACCAGCCCCGGGCTGAGAACTACCGTGAGCACAGATACGCAGTATTTT.

The gene calls are TRBV6-2 or TRBV6-3 and TRBJ2-5; no firm D call. Trimming left V 6 bases short and J 2 bases short, with 19 bases between. Looked up from germline, CDR1 is MNHEY and CDR2 is SVGEGT. The CDR3 totals 16 residues. The CDR3 nucleotides are TGTGCCAGCAGCCCAACAGATATACAGAGACAAGAGACCCAGTACTTC. Amino acid sequence: CASSPTDIQRQETQYF.

The chain carries TRBV9 and TRBJ1-1; 9 bases agree with TRBD1. Trimming removed 5 bases from V and 5 bases from J; junction bases left unmatched: 4. The V gene's germline CDR1 is SGDLS and CDR2 YYNGEE. This CDR3 has 13 residues. The CDR3 nucleotides are TGTGCCAGCAGTAGGACAGGGGCGACTGAAGCTTTCTTT. It codes for CASSRTGATEAFF.

The rearrangement joins TRBV11-2 to TRBJ2-5; 7 bases fit TRBD2. The CDR3 consists of 14 residues. The V segment lost 7 bases and the J segment 5 bases; nucleotides outside the gene matches: 10. Looked up from germline, CDR1 is SGHAT and CDR2 is FQNNGV. CDR3 sequence reads: CASTASGTRETQYF. The CDR3 DNA is TGTGCCAGCACCGCTAGCGGCACAAGGGAGACCCAGTACTTC.

The chain combines TRBV12-3 or TRBV12-4 with TRBJ1-3; D call uncertain. The germline V and J ends were trimmed by 6 bases and 0 bases, with 15 bases remaining between them. The CDR3 is 16 residues long. CDR3 DNA: TGTGCCAGCAGCGTACGCGGGTCCCTCTCTGGAAACACCATATATTTT. It is translated as CASSVRGSLSGNTIYF.

On this clonotype itself: Its ends do not fully match the called genes, so a read error is possible. The chain carries TRBV29-1 and TRBJ2-1, with TRBD2 matching over 10 bases. CDR1 is SQVTM and CDR2 is ANQGSEA in the germline V gene. The CDR3 consists of 17 residues. The chain's CDR3 is CCVVGLAGDFVLDEQFF. The CDR3 bases are TGCTGCGTTGTTGGCCTAGCGGGAGATTTTGTATTGGATGAGCAGTTCTTC.

In this sample, this clonotype turned up a few times. The CDR3 reads CASSQIKNTGELFF. Here the CDR3 DNA reads TGTGCCAGCAGCCAAATAAAGAACACCGGGGAGCTGTTTTTT. The chain has TRBV5-4 and TRBJ2-2, with D unresolved. The CDR3 runs 14 residues. V was pared by 4 bases and J by 1 base, with 8 bases between. Germline CDR1 reads SGHNT; CDR2 reads YYREEE (reference sequence).

This clonotype occurred a few times. The chain is built from TRBV20-1 and TRBJ1-1, with a possible D match to TRBD1 (6 bases). Germline CDR1 reads DFQATT; CDR2 reads SNEGSKA (reference sequence). V was trimmed by 5 bases and J by 6 bases, leaving 13 bases between them. The length of the CDR3 is 12 residues. CDR3 coding DNA: TGCAGTGCTCCCAGGGGCACGGCTGAAGCTTTCTTT. Its protein product is CSAPRGTAEAFF.

This clonotype has just a few counts. This chain uses TRBV6-5 with TRBJ2-5; 8 bases map to TRBD1. CDR3 length equals 15 residues. V lost 8 bases to trimming and J lost 8 bases; unmatched junction nucleotides: 16. Germline V gives CDR1 MNHEY, CDR2 SVGAGI. CDR3 sequence (DNA): TGTGCCAGCCTACCGGTTCATACAGGGGGAGGAACCCAGTACTTC. Translating gives CASLPVHTGGGTQYF.

The table lists this clonotype with a few counts. This chain joins TRBV30 and TRBJ2-1, with a tentative D call TRBD2 (6 bases). The CDR3 runs 14 residues. The V gene's germline CDR1 is GTSNPN and CDR2 SVGIG (reference sequence). Trimming left V 1 base short and J 7 bases short, with 14 bases between. As DNA, the CDR3 is TGTGCCTGGAGTGCGGGAGTCGTTGGAAATGAGCAGTTCTTC. Protein: CAWSAGVVGNEQFF.

Only a few counts were recorded for this clonotype. The rearrangement uses TRBV6-5 and TRBJ2-1; 7 nucleotides align to TRBD2. After removal of 6 bases from V and 2 bases from J, the junction contained 10 bases not matched to a gene. Looked up from germline, CDR1 is MNHEY and CDR2 is SVGAGI. This CDR3 has 16 amino acids. This CDR3 reads CASSYNRDYTYNEQFF. The CDR3 nucleotides read TGTGCCAGCAGCTATAACCGGGACTATACCTACAATGAGCAGTTCTTC.

This rearrangement joins TRBV5-1 to TRBJ1-2; 11 bases match TRBD1. This CDR3 comprises 14 residues. Germline CDR1 is SGHRS and CDR2 is YFSETQ. The J segment lost 6 bases and the V segment lost 4 bases, leaving 5 bases of the junction unmatched. In nucleotides, the CDR3 is TGCGCCAGCAGCATCCGGACAGGGGGCGATGGCTACACCTTC. It yields the protein CASSIRTGGDGYTF.

The rearrangement links TRBV11-2 to TRBJ1-1; 8 nucleotides align to TRBD1. The germline V gene encodes CDR1 SGHAT and CDR2 FQNNGV. Unmatched junction bases numbered 8, after V lost 5 bases and J lost 3 bases. This CDR3 has 15 residues. CDR3 nucleotide sequence: TGTGCCAGCAGCGAAGCAGACAGGGGAGACACTGAAGCTTTCTTT. Translated, it gives CASSEADRGDTEAFF.

This clonotype was observed a handful of times. The J gene is TRBJ2-1, the V gene TRBV20-1; the match to TRBD2 covers 8 bases. Unmatched junction bases numbered 15, after V lost 6 bases and J lost 5 bases. The germline CDR1 and CDR2 sequences are DFQATT and SNEGSKA (reference sequence). This CDR3 comprises 16 residues. The DNA of the CDR3 is TGCAGTGCCCTAATGGTGGTGAGCGGGGGTAACAATGAGCAGTTCTTC. Translating it yields CSALMVVSGGNNEQFF.

This clonotype was picked up a small number of times. The chain carries TRBV9 and TRBJ2-1; 10 bases match TRBD2. Germline V CDR1 and CDR2: SGDLS, YYNGEE. The V segment lost 4 bases and the J segment 8 bases; nucleotides outside the gene matches: 6. CDR3 length: 14 amino acids. This CDR3 reads CASSMFSGGDEQFF. The CDR3 DNA reads as TGTGCCAGCAGCATGTTCAGCGGGGGGGATGAGCAGTTCTTC.

Only a few counts were recorded for this clonotype. This chain links TRBV12-3 or TRBV12-4 with TRBJ2-1; D is tentatively TRBD1 or TRBD2 (6 bases each). The CDR3 has 12 amino acids. Trimming removed 1 base from V and 15 bases from J, with 13 bases in between. The CDR3 coding sequence is TGTGCCAGCAGTTTAGAGTACGGGGGCCGGTTCTTC. This gives the protein CASSLEYGGRFF.

The DNA for the CDR3 is TGTGCCAGCAGCTTGGTCAGGGGGATCACTGAAGCTTTCTTT. Amino acids: CASSLVRGITEAFF. This chain connects TRBV5-5 to TRBJ1-1, with 7 positions matching TRBD1. The CDR3 runs to 14 residues. Germline V lookup: CDR1 SGHKS, CDR2 YYEKEE (reference sequence). Trimming at V came to 0 bases and at J to 4 bases, leaving 3 bases not matched to a gene.

The chain joins TRBV20-1 to TRBJ2-1, with D unresolved. The CDR3 runs 15 residues. Germline loops: CDR1 DFQATT, CDR2 SNEGSKA (reference sequence). The V end lost 3 bases, the J end lost 4 bases, and 16 bases lay between the germline ends. The CDR3 DNA sequence: TGCAGTGCTAGCCCGGGTCTTAGTCGATACAATGAGCAGTTCTTC. Its protein product is CSASPGLSRYNEQFF.

The chain couples TRBV19 to TRBJ2-1; 16 bases fit TRBD2. V lost 4 bases and J lost 8; bases outside the gene matches: 5. The CDR3 is 16 amino acids. Germline lookup yields CDR1 LNHDA and CDR2 SQIVND (reference sequence). CDR3 in amino acids: CASSKGLAGGLDEQFF. CDR3 DNA sequence: TGTGCCAGTAGTAAGGGACTAGCGGGAGGGCTCGATGAGCAGTTCTTC.

There are a few counts of this clonotype. V usage is TRBV18 and J usage is TRBJ2-7; no reliable D call. The CDR3 is 15 amino acids. Germline CDR1 is KGHSH and CDR2 is LQKENI. V dropped 6 bases and J dropped 3 bases, with 18 bases sitting between them. The CDR3 region has the DNA TGTGCCAGCTCCCTCACCCCCCTCGACCACTACGAGCAGTACTTC. Amino acid sequence: CASSLTPLDHYEQYF.

This clonotype has at least ten counts. The chain carries TRBV12-3 or TRBV12-4 and TRBJ1-1; 8 nucleotides agree with TRBD1. This CDR3 contains 14 residues. Trimming at V came to 3 bases and at J to 5 bases, leaving 5 bases not matched to a gene. In DNA, the CDR3 is TGTGCCAGCAGTTTTACAGGGGGGATAACTGAAGCTTTCTTT. It specifies CASSFTGGITEAFF.

V is TRBV2 and J is TRBJ2-7, with D tentatively TRBD1 or TRBD2 (5 bases each). Trimming stripped 8 bases from V and 4 bases from J, with 15 bases between. The CDR3 contains 13 residues. CDR1 and CDR2 (germline): SNHLY, FYNNEI. CDR3 residues: CASGRDGGYEQYF. CDR3 coding DNA: TGTGCCAGCGGCCGGGACGGTGGGTACGAGCAGTACTTC.

This clonotype was seen a handful of times. CDR3 sequence reads: CASSVGALLYEQYF. The CDR3 DNA reads TGTGCCAGCAGCGTAGGGGCCCTCCTCTACGAGCAGTACTTC. The V call is TRBV9, the J call TRBJ2-7; D not certain. Trimming removed 0 bases at V and 3 bases at J, with 10 bases between. Germline V lookup: CDR1 SGDLS, CDR2 YYNGEE. The CDR3 spans 14 residues.

The V gene is TRBV7-9, the J gene TRBJ2-1; 8 nucleotides align to TRBD1. CDR3 length: 15 residues. Germline V gene lookup returns CDR1 SEHNR and CDR2 FQNEAQ (reference sequence). Trimming cost V 3 bases and J 8 bases; bases outside gene matches: 9. The CDR3 nucleotides are TGTGCCAGCAGCTTGCTGGACAGGGATATCGATGAGCAGTTCTTC. Its protein is CASSLLDRDIDEQFF.

This clonotype was recorded a few times. This chain joins TRBV12-3 or TRBV12-4 and TRBJ2-5, with 9 bases matching TRBD1. This CDR3 is 14 amino acids long. V trimming: 3 bases; J trimming: 9 bases; junction bases outside the gene matches: 8. For the CDR3, the DNA is TGTGCCAGCAGTTTGGGGACAGGGATTGGGGCCCAGTACTTC. The encoded protein is CASSLGTGIGAQYF.

In its sample, this clonotype was seen a few times. This chain connects TRBV15 to TRBJ1-2; D call uncertain. Germline V lookup: CDR1 LNHNV, CDR2 YYDKDF (reference sequence). This CDR3 region has 15 residues. Trimming stripped 0 bases from V and 7 bases from J, with 15 bases between. CDR3 sequence (DNA): TGTGCCACCAGCAGAGATAACACAGAGGCGAGTGGCTACACCTTC. This translates into CATSRDNTEASGYTF.